This paragraph covers one TCR beta chain sequence. Its antigen specificity is not known. Base qualities are not recorded, but no much larger clone differs from it by a single base. Whole blood was collected in K2EDTA tubes by collaborating institutions according to the institutions' own protocols. For TCRbeta analysis, collaborator samples were shipped as frozen whole blood, as isolated PBMCs, or as DNA extracted from either sample type. The source of the sample is a study of blood T cell repertoires in COVID-19 (TCRdb year 2020). With respect to the entire study: Samples from collaborators originated in the United States, Italy and Spain and spanned both the acute and convalescent phases of COVID-19. The repertoires were released in a freely available public database intended as a resource for research on the immune response to SARS-CoV-2. The dataset comprised deeply sampled blood TCRbeta repertoires from subjects exposed to, actively infected with, or recovered from COVID-19. The samples were drawn from two sources: the first 160 participants of the ongoing ImmuneRACE study, and 1,000 to 1,500 subjects contributed by 6 global collaborators. The prospective study material was composed of cDNA or gDNA derived from T cells, B-cell-depleted T cells, or PBMCs. HLA class I and class II types, where available, came from metadata supplied by the sample provider rather than from assay-based typing. Sample metadata almost always included a de-identified subject ID, COVID-19 status, age in years and sex.

Study-wide findings and limitations: How much clinical and demographic metadata was included differed by source and by participant, and the metadata was provided uncurated.

The CDR3, cysteine through phenylalanine, is 15 amino acids long. The entry retains the CDR3 DNA only, 45 bases that are in frame from base 1. V is cut by 8 bases and J by 1 base, and the space between the germline ends is 18 bases. CDR1 and CDR2 are read off the germline V gene as MDHEN and SYDVKM. TCRbeta CDR3 regions were amplified from genomic DNA using the immunoSEQ Assay, a bias-controlled multiplex PCR. The study's processing was this. Nucleated cell counts per sample were estimated from amplification of reference gene primers within the assay. To quantify the absolute abundance of each unique TCRbeta CDR3 rearrangement, sequence reads were collapsed and filtered. For each sample, productive Simpson clonality was calculated by taking the square root of Simpson's diversity index across productive rearrangements. Imported from immuneACCESS, the table was reduced by TCRdb to in-frame sequences with V and J called. These copies leave out some clones; in studies compared against another copy, an unresolved V gene accounts for under half, and the cause of the remainder is not known. V and J calls and clone size are those listed in that table; D and trimming were worked out from the DNA. Present in this sample are around 190,000 clones, around 83% of which were seen just once. The ten biggest clones cover roughly 13% of the sample.

This clonotype originated in a human donor in a cohort sampled during active COVID-19. Sequencing was done on a sample of peripheral blood. The chain is encoded by TRBV28 joined to TRBJ2-7; D gene: possibly TRBD2, on 6 matching bases. In nucleotides, the sequence is TGTGCCAGCTCCCCAAGAATAGCGGCTTCCTACGAGCAGTACTTC. This codes for CASSPRIAASYEQYF.